This T cell receptor (beta chain) was obtained from a study of blood T cell repertoires in COVID-19. In germline, CDR1 is MNHNY, CDR2 SVGAGI (reference sequence). The CDR3 consists of 14 residues. Trimming removed 5 bases at V and 0 bases at J, with 9 bases between. TCRdb keeps only in-frame clones here, not all; method: immunoSEQ multiplex PCR. Here the sample spans fewer than 100,000 clones, about 80% being singletons. This sequence originates from a man aged 65 to 85 with acute or convalescent COVID-19. The sequencing sample was made of peripheral blood. This chain connects TRBV6-6 to TRBJ2-3; possibly TRBD2 for D (6 bases). CDR3 DNA sequence: TGTGCCAGCAGTGCTAGCGCGAGCACAGATACGCAGTATTTT. It specifies CASSASASTDTQYF.